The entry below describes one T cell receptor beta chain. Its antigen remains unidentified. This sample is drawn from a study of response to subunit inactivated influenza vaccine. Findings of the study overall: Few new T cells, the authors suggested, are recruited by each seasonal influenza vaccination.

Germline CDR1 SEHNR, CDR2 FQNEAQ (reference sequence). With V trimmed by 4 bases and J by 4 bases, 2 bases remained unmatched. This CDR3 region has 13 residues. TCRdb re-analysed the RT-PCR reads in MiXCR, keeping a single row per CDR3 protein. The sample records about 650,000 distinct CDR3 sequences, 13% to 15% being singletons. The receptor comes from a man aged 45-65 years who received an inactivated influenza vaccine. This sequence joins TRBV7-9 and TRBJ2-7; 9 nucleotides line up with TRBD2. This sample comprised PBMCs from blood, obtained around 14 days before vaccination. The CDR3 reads CASSWTSEYEQYF. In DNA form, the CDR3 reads TGTGCCAGCAGCTGGACTAGCGAGTACGAGCAGTACTTC. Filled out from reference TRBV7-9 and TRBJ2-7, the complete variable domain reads DTGVSQNPRHKITKRGQNVTFRCDPISEHNRLYWYRQTLGQGPEFLTYFQNEAQLEKSRLLSDRFSAERPKGSFSTLEIQRTEQGDSAMYLCASSWTSEYEQYFGPGTRLTVT.